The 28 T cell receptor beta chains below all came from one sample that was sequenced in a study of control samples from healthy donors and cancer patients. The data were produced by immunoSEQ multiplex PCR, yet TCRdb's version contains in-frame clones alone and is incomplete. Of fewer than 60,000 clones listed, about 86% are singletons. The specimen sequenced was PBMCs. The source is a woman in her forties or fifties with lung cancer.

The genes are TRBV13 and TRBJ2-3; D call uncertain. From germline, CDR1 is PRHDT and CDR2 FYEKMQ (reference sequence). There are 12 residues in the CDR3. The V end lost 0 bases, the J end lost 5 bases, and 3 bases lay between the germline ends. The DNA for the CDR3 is TGTGCCAGCAGCTTAGGGAGAGATACGCAGTATTTT. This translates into CASSLGRDTQYF. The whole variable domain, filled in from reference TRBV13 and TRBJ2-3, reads AAGVIQSPRHLIKEKRETATLKCYPIPRHDTVYWYQQGPGQDPQFLISFYEKMQSDKGSIPDRFSAQQFSDYHSELNMSSLELGDSALYFCASSLGRDTQYFGPGTRLTVL.

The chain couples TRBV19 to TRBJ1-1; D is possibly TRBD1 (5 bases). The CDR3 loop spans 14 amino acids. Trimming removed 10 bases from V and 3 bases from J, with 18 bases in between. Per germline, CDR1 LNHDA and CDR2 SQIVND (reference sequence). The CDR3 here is CATSYRVGDTEAFF. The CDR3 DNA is TGTGCCACCTCTTATAGGGTGGGGGACACTGAAGCTTTCTTT.

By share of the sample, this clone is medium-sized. CDR3 sequence (DNA): TGTGCCAGCTCCCAACAGGGGGTTGATGGCTACACCTTC. Residues: CASSQQGVDGYTF. V usage is TRBV18 and J usage is TRBJ1-2, with 8 bases aligning to TRBD1. This CDR3 is built from 13 residues. Germline CDR1 KGHSH, CDR2 LQKENI. Trimming removed 6 bases from V and 6 bases from J; junction bases left unmatched: 6.

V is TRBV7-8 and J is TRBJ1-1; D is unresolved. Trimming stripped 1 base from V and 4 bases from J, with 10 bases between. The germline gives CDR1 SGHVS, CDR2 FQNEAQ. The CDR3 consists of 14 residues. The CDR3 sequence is CASSLGTLVTEAFF. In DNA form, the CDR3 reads TGTGCCAGCAGCTTAGGCACCCTTGTCACTGAAGCTTTCTTT.

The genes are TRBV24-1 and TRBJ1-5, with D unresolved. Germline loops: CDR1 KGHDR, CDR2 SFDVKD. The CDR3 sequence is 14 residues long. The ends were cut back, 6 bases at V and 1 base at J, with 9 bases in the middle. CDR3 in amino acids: CATSSSGSNQPQHF. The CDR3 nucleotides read TGTGCCACCAGTAGTTCTGGGAGCAATCAGCCCCAGCATTTT.

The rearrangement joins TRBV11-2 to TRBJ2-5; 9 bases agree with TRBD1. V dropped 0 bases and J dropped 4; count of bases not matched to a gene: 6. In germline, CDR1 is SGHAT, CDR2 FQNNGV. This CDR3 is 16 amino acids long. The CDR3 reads CASSLDDRGGRETQYF. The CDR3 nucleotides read TGTGCCAGCAGCTTAGATGACAGGGGGGGAAGAGAGACCCAGTACTTC. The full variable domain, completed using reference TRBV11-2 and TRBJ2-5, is EAGVAQSPRYKIIEKRQSVAFWCNPISGHATLYWYQQILGQGPKLLIQFQNNGVVDDSQLPKDRFSAERLKGVDSTLKIQPAKLEDSAVYLCASSLDDRGGRETQYFGPGTRLLVL.

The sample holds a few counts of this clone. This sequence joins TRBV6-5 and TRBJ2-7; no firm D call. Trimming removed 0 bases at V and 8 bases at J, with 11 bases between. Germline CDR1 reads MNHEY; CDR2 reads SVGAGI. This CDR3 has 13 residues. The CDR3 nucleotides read TGTGCCAGCAGTTACTCGAATCTTCAGCAGCAGTACTTC. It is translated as CASSYSNLQQQYF.

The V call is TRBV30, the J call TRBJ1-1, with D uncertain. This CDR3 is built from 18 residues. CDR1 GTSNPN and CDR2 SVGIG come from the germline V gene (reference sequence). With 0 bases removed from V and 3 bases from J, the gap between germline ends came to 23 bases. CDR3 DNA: TGTGCCTGGAGTGTACAATTTGCGGGGTTGGATTTAGACACTGAAGCTTTCTTT. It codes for CAWSVQFAGLDLDTEAFF. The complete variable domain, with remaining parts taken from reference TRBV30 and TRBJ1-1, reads SQTIHQWPATLVQPVGSPLSLECTVEGTSNPNLYWYRQAAGRGLQLLFYSVGIGQISSEVPQNLSASRPQDRQFILSSKKLLLSDSGFYLCAWSVQFAGLDLDTEAFFGQGTRLTVV.

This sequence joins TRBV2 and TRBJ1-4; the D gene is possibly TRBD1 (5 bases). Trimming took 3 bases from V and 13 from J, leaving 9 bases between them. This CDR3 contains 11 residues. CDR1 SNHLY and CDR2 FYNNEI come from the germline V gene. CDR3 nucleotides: TGTGCCAGCAGTGATGAAGGGGCACTGTTTTTT. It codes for CASSDEGALFF.

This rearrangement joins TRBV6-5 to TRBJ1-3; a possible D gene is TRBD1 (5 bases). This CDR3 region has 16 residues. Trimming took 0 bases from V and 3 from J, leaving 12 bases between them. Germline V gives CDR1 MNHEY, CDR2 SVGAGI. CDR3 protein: CASSYSWGSNGNTIYF. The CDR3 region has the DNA TGTGCCAGCAGTTACTCGTGGGGGTCTAATGGAAACACCATATATTTT.

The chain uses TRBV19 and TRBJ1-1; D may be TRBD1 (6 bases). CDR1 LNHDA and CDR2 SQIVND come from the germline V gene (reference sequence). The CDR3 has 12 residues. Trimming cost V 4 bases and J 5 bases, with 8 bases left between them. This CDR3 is CASSNRETEAFF. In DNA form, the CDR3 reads TGTGCCAGTAGTAACAGGGAGACTGAAGCTTTCTTT.

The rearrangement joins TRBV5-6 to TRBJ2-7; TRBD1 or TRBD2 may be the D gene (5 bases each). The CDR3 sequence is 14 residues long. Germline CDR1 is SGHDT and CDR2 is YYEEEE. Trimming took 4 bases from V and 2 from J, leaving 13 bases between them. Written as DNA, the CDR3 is TGTGCCAGCAGCCCGAATTTGGGGGCCTACGAGCAGTACTTC. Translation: CASSPNLGAYEQYF. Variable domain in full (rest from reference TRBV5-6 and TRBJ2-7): DAGVTQSPTHLIKTRGQQVTLRCSPKSGHDTVSWYQQALGQGPQFIFQYYEEEERQRGNFPDRFSGHQFPNYSSELNVNALLLGDSALYLCASSPNLGAYEQYFGPGTRLTVT.

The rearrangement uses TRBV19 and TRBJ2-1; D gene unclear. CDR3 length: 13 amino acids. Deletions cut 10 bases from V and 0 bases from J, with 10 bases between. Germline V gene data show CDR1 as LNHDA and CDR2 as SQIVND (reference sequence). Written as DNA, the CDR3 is TGTGCCACTGCGGTGATCTCCTACAATGAGCAGTTCTTC. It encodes CATAVISYNEQFF.

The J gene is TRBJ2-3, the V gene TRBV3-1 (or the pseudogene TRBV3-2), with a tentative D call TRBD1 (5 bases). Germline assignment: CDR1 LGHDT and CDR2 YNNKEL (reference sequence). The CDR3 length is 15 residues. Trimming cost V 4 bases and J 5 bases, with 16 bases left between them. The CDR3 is CASSLQRGLGDTQYF. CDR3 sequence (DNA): TGTGCCAGCAGCCTACAAAGGGGCCTGGGAGATACGCAGTATTTT.

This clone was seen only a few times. The CDR3: CASSEGTGGVETQYF. The DNA for the CDR3 is TGTGCCAGCAGTGAAGGGACAGGGGGCGTAGAGACCCAGTACTTC. The chain couples TRBV25-1 to TRBJ2-5; 12 nucleotides line up with TRBD1. The CDR3 covers 15 residues. With 2 bases clipped from V and 4 bases from J, the junction kept 2 bases outside the gene matches. Germline assignment: CDR1 MGHDK and CDR2 SYGVNS.

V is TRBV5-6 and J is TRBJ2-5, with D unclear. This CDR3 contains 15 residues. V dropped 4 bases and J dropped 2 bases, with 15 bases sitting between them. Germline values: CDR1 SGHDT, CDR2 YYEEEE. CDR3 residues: CASSQNAQTQETQYF. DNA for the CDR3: TGTGCCAGCAGCCAGAATGCCCAGACTCAAGAGACCCAGTACTTC.

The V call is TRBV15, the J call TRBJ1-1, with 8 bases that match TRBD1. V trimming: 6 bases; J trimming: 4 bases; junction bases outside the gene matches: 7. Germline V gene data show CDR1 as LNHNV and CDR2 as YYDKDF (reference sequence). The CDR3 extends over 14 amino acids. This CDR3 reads CATRDWTGPTEAFF. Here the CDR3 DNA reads TGTGCCACCAGGGACTGGACAGGGCCCACTGAAGCTTTCTTT.

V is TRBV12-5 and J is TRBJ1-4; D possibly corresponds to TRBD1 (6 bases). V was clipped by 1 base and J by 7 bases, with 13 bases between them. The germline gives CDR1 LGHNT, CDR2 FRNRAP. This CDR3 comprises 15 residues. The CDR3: CASGLAAGEIEKLFF. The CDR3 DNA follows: TGTGCTAGTGGTTTGGCCGCAGGGGAGATTGAAAAACTGTTTTTT.

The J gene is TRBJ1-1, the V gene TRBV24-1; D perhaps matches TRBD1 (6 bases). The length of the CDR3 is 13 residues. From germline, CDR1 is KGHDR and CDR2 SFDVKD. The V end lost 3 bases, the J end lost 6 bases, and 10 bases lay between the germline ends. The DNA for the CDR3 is TGTGCCACCAGTGATGTCCCAGGGGCTGAAGCTTTCTTT. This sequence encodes CATSDVPGAEAFF.

The CDR3 DNA is TGTGCCAGCTCACCAAGGCGTCCGGAACAGGCGTATGGCTACACCTTC. This translates into CASSPRRPEQAYGYTF. The chain carries TRBV18 and TRBJ1-2; TRBD1 is a possible D gene (5 bases). The germline V and J ends were trimmed by 2 bases and 5 bases, with 18 bases remaining between them. Germline CDR1 KGHSH, CDR2 LQKENI. This CDR3 contains 16 residues.

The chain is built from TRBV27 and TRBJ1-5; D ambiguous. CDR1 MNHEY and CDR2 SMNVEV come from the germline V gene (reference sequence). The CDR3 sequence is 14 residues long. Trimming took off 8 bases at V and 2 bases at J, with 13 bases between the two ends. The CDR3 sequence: CASSLGWGNQPQHF. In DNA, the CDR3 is TGTGCCAGCTCTCTCGGGTGGGGCAATCAGCCCCAGCATTTT.

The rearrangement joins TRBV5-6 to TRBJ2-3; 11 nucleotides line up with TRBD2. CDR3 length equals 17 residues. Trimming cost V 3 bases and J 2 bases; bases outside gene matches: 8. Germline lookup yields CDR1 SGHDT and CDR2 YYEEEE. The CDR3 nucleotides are TGTGCCAGCAGCTGGCGGAGACTAGCGGGGTCCACAGATACGCAGTATTTT. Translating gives CASSWRRLAGSTDTQYF.

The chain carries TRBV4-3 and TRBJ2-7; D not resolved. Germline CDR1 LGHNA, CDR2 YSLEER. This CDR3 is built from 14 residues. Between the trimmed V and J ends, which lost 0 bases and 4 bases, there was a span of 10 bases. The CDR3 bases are TGCGCCAGCAGCCAAGATAGGCGAGGATACGAGCAGTACTTC. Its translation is CASSQDRRGYEQYF.

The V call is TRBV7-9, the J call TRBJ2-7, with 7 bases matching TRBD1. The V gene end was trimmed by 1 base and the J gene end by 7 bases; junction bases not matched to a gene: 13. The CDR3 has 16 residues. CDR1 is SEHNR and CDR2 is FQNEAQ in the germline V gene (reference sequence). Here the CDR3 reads CASSLVQGRYLGEQYF. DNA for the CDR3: TGTGCCAGCAGCTTAGTACAGGGGCGTTATTTGGGGGAGCAGTACTTC.

The DNA for the CDR3 is TGCGCCAGCAGCCAAAATGGGGCCCATGGCTACACCTTC. Translating it yields CASSQNGAHGYTF. V and J are TRBV4-3 and TRBJ1-2; a weak D match, TRBD1 (5 bases). The CDR3 totals 13 residues. Germline-derived CDR1 and CDR2 are LGHNA and YSLEER. Trimming left V 2 bases short and J 6 bases short, with 10 bases between.

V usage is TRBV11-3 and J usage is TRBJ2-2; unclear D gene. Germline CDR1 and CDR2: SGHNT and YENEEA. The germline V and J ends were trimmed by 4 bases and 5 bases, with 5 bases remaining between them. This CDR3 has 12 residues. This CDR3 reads CASSSVTGELFF. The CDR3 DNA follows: TGTGCCAGCAGCTCGGTTACCGGGGAGCTGTTTTTT.

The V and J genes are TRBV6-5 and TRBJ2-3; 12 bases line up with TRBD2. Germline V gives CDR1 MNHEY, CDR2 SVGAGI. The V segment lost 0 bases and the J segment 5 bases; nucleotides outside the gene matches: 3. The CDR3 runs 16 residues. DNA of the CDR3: TGTGCCAGCAGTTACTCAACTAGCGGGGGGCAAGATACGCAGTATTTT. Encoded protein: CASSYSTSGGQDTQYF.

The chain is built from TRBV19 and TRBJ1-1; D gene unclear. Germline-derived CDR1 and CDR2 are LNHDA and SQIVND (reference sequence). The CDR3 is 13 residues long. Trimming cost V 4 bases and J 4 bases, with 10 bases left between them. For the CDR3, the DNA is TGTGCCAGTAGTACCGGACGGTTCACTGAAGCTTTCTTT. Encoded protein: CASSTGRFTEAFF.